Listed here are 18 T cell receptor beta chains from one sample, sequenced in a study of yellow fever vaccine responses in identical twins. From the RT-PCR reads, TCRdb called clonotypes with MiXCR, one entry per CDR3 protein. Among approximately 720 distinct CDR3 sequences listed, about 93% were seen once. The material was T cells from blood (PBMCs), unsorted or a sorted subset (not recorded which), obtained before or after yellow fever vaccination (not recorded which). These receptors all come from a woman between 18 and 29 years old who received the yellow fever vaccine.

The rearrangement links TRBV11-1 to TRBJ2-1, with 12 bases aligning to TRBD2. J gave up 4 bases and V 7 bases, and 8 bases lay outside the gene matches. The CDR3 has 16 residues. Germline values: CDR1 SGHAT, CDR2 FQDESV (reference sequence). The DNA for the CDR3 is TGTGCCAGCACCGAGACTAGCGGGAGTAAGTACAATGAGCAGTTCTTC. It translates to CASTETSGSKYNEQFF.

V gene TRBV10-3 combines with J gene TRBJ1-2; a weak D match, TRBD1 (5 bases). CDR1 ENHRY and CDR2 SYGVKD come from the germline V gene. V lost 8 bases, J lost 7 bases, and 23 bases lay in between. The CDR3 runs to 15 residues. The CDR3 DNA follows: TGTGCCATCCGGTCCGCGGGGGGGGTTGTCTCTGGCTACACCTTC. It yields the protein CAIRSAGGVVSGYTF.

The chain has TRBV15 and TRBJ2-1; perhaps TRBD1 as D (6 bases). Germline V gene sequence: CDR1 LNHNV, CDR2 YYDKDF (reference sequence). The CDR3 contains 15 residues. Trimming cost V 0 bases and J 5 bases, with 11 bases left between them. The CDR3 sequence: CATSRELQGNNEQFF. The CDR3 nucleotides are TGTGCCACCAGCAGAGAGCTTCAGGGGAACAATGAGCAGTTCTTC.

The V gene is TRBV20-1, the J gene TRBJ2-1, with TRBD2 matching 10 bases. The germline V gene encodes CDR1 DFQATT and CDR2 SNEGSKA (reference sequence). V trimming: 3 bases; J trimming: 3 bases; junction bases outside the gene matches: 5. The CDR3 length is 15 residues. The CDR3 reads CSASRTSGNYNEQFF. Written as DNA, the CDR3 is TGCAGTGCTAGCCGGACTAGCGGAAACTACAATGAGCAGTTCTTC.

The chain employs TRBV15 and TRBJ2-7, with D perhaps TRBD2 (6 bases). The germline V and J ends were trimmed by 1 base and 2 bases, with 9 bases remaining between them. The CDR3 spans 14 residues. CDR1 is LNHNV and CDR2 is YYDKDF in the germline V gene (reference sequence). The CDR3 bases are TGTGCCACCAGCAGAGGTACGGGGGCCTACGAGCAGTACTTC. Protein: CATSRGTGAYEQYF.

The chain couples TRBV10-3 to TRBJ2-1; 7 nucleotides agree with TRBD2. Trimming took 0 bases from V and 7 from J; bases not matched to a gene: 3. This CDR3 contains 14 residues. Germline V gene data show CDR1 as ENHRY and CDR2 as SYGVKD. DNA for the CDR3: TGTGCCATCAGTGAGTCGGGGGGAGGGAATGAGCAGTTCTTC. Translating gives CAISESGGGNEQFF.

The gene calls are TRBV6-2 or TRBV6-3 and TRBJ1-1; D remains ambiguous. V lost 5 bases to trimming and J lost 0 bases, with 7 bases between them. CDR1 is MNHEY, CDR2 SVGEGT, per germline. The length of the CDR3 is 13 residues. CDR3 nucleotides: TGTGCCAGCAGTACGACTCTGAACACTGAAGCTTTCTTT. Amino acids: CASSTTLNTEAFF.

This chain joins TRBV13 and TRBJ2-6; weak D call: TRBD2 (5 bases). Trimming left V 5 bases short and J 3 bases short, with 8 bases between. Germline V gene sequence: CDR1 PRHDT, CDR2 FYEKMQ (reference sequence). This CDR3 has 14 residues. CDR3 coding DNA: TGTGCCAGCAGCCGAGGGTTTGGGGCCAACGTCCTGACTTTC. Amino acid sequence: CASSRGFGANVLTF.

This clonotype showed up just a few times. The chain carries TRBV12-3 or TRBV12-4 and TRBJ1-2; D ambiguous. Trimming stripped 7 bases from V and 5 bases from J, with 8 bases between. The CDR3 extends over 11 amino acids. The chain's CDR3 is CASTSGYGYTF. The DNA of the CDR3 is TGTGCCAGCACTTCGGGATATGGCTACACCTTC.

The J gene is TRBJ2-1, the V gene TRBV10-3, with 9 positions matching TRBD2. The CDR3 spans 14 residues. Looked up from germline, CDR1 is ENHRY and CDR2 is SYGVKD. Losses at the gene ends were 7 bases for V and 6 bases for J; bases not matched to a gene: 7. The CDR3 reads CAITAGGMINEQFF. The CDR3 bases are TGTGCCATCACGGCGGGAGGGATGATCAATGAGCAGTTCTTC.

V gene TRBV9 combines with J gene TRBJ2-1, with a possible D match to TRBD2 (5 bases). Trimming took 3 bases from V and 6 from J, leaving 16 bases between them. This CDR3 region has 15 residues. Germline-derived CDR1 and CDR2 are SGDLS and YYNGEE. CDR3 DNA sequence: TGTGCCAGCAGCGCGACTCCTGACTACCCCAATGAGCAGTTCTTC. Its protein is CASSATPDYPNEQFF.

V and J are TRBV4-2 and TRBJ1-5; D uncertain. The V gene lost 0 bases and the J gene lost 1 base, with 4 bases spanning the gap. The CDR3 runs 14 residues. Germline V gene data show CDR1 as LGHNA and CDR2 as YNFKEQ. The CDR3 here is CASSQDASNQPQHF. For the CDR3, the DNA is TGTGCCAGCAGCCAAGACGCAAGCAATCAGCCCCAGCATTTT.

This chain links TRBV2 with TRBJ2-1; D is unresolved. Germline CDR1 and CDR2: SNHLY and FYNNEI. Trimming removed 9 bases at V and 2 bases at J, with 14 bases between. The CDR3 sequence is 14 residues long. CDR3 in DNA: TGTGCCAGAAGGGAAGCGCTGGCCTACAATGAGCAGTTCTTC. Translated, it gives CARREALAYNEQFF.

The chain joins TRBV20-1 to TRBJ2-7; possible D gene TRBD1, 6 bases. Germline CDR1 reads DFQATT; CDR2 reads SNEGSKA (reference sequence). Trimming pared 5 bases from V and 0 bases from J, leaving 14 bases between. The CDR3 loop spans 14 amino acids. CDR3 residues: CSAAPGTNSYEQYF. CDR3 nucleotide sequence: TGCAGTGCTGCACCAGGGACAAACTCCTACGAGCAGTACTTC.

The chain joins TRBV7-3 to TRBJ2-7, with 8 positions matching TRBD1. Germline V gives CDR1 SGHTA, CDR2 FQGTGA. Trimming cost V 1 base and J 0 bases; bases outside gene matches: 8. The CDR3 spans 17 residues. The CDR3 spells CASSLRGVGTGSYEQYF. The CDR3 region has the DNA TGTGCCAGCAGCTTAAGGGGGGTCGGGACAGGCTCCTACGAGCAGTACTTC.

In DNA, the CDR3 is TGTGCCAGCAGTTTAATGGAGGGTGAGCAGTTCTTC. Translated, it gives CASSLMEGEQFF. This sequence joins TRBV27 and TRBJ2-1; weak D call: TRBD2 (6 bases). CDR3 length: 12 residues. The germline V gene has CDR1 MNHEY and CDR2 SMNVEV (reference sequence). V lost 2 bases and J lost 9, with 8 bases in between.

The J gene is TRBJ2-7, the V gene TRBV12-3 or TRBV12-4, with a possible D match to TRBD2 (5 bases). V dropped 6 bases and J dropped 3 bases, with 15 bases sitting between them. This CDR3 has 14 residues. The CDR3 sequence is CASRTPGGSYEQYF. The CDR3 region has the DNA TGTGCCAGCAGGACGCCTGGAGGCAGCTACGAGCAGTACTTC.

This clonotype has only one observation. The chain carries TRBV6-5 and TRBJ1-1; D uncertain. Germline assignment: CDR1 MNHEY and CDR2 SVGAGI. The CDR3 is made up of 13 amino acids. V was pared by 2 bases and J by 1 base, with 5 bases between. The CDR3 DNA sequence: TGTGCCAGCAGTTACGATCGGAACACTGAAGCTTTCTTT. It encodes CASSYDRNTEAFF.